These 7 T cell receptor beta chains were sequenced from one sample in a study of regulatory T cells in long-lasting Graves disease. As to time point: persistent/refractory GD, antithyroid drugs over 5 years with positive TRAb. The TCR library was made from RNA that had been extracted from PBMCs in TRIzol. Construction of TCR beta libraries relied on iRepertoire HTBI primers and on Arm-PCR targeting CDR3 regions. In TCRdb, the multiplex PCR reads were re-called with MiXCR into one record per CDR3 protein. The sample consists of hundreds of thousands of distinct CDR3 sequences, 20% to 25% of them appearing once. This specimen was peripheral blood mononuclear cells (PBMCs), taken when the disease was refractory, from a patient treated with antithyroid drugs. These receptor sequences come from a female donor with Graves disease.

This clonotype was picked up many times. The chain employs TRBV12-3 or TRBV12-4 and TRBJ2-2; D perhaps matches TRBD1 (6 bases). Trimming stripped 5 bases from V and 3 bases from J, with 13 bases between. The CDR3 contains 15 residues. The CDR3 nucleotides read TGTGCCAGCAGTCGCAGGGACACATACACCGGGGAGCTGTTTTTT. Encoded protein: CASSRRDTYTGELFF.

There are a few counts of this clonotype. The chain employs TRBV5-6 and TRBJ2-6, with TRBD2 as a possible D gene (6 bases). Germline V gives CDR1 SGHDT, CDR2 YYEEEE. The germline V and J ends were trimmed by 6 bases and 0 bases, with 19 bases remaining between them. The CDR3 contains 18 residues. In DNA form, the CDR3 reads TGTGCCAGCACCAGGACCGGGACTCACGACTCTGGGGCCAACGTCCTGACTTTC. Protein: CASTRTGTHDSGANVLTF.

This chain connects TRBV7-9 to TRBJ2-5, with D possibly matching TRBD1 (5 bases). The CDR3 has 14 amino acids. The germline gives CDR1 SEHNR, CDR2 FQNEAQ (reference sequence). V was shortened by 5 bases and J by 1 base, with 11 bases between the two germline ends. The CDR3: CASSDDTGQETQYF. CDR3 DNA sequence: TGTGCCAGCAGCGATGATACAGGCCAAGAGACCCAGTACTTC.

This clonotype was seen repeatedly, ten times or more. This chain links TRBV7-8 with TRBJ2-5, with D perhaps TRBD2 (6 bases). CDR1 is SGHVS and CDR2 is FQNEAQ in the germline V gene. V was trimmed by 1 base and J by 2 bases, leaving 20 bases between them. The CDR3 is 18 amino acids. Written as DNA, the CDR3 is TGTGCCAGCAGCTTAGGGTTTAGCGGCCTGGGGAAACAAGAGACCCAGTACTTC. It yields the protein CASSLGFSGLGKQETQYF.

This clonotype has ten or more counts. The chain is built from TRBV5-1 and TRBJ1-1; D gene uncertain. Germline lookup yields CDR1 SGHRS and CDR2 YFSETQ. This CDR3 region has 12 residues. V was clipped by 0 bases and J by 10 bases, with 10 bases between them. CDR3 nucleotide sequence: TGCGCCAGCAGCTTGGGGGCCGACGGAGCTTTCTTT. Encoded protein: CASSLGADGAFF.

Of note for this clonotype: The CDR3 end shows no conserved phenylalanine or tryptophan, and so a read error is likely. This chain connects TRBV24-1 to TRBJ1-2, with D hard to call. V was pared by 3 bases and J by 4 bases, with 5 bases between. CDR3 length: 12 residues. Per germline, CDR1 KGHDR and CDR2 SFDVKD. The CDR3 here is CATSDVVYGYTL. CDR3 nucleotides: TGTGCCACCAGTGATGTCGTCTATGGCTACACCCTC.

The chain couples TRBV7-9 to TRBJ2-7, with 12 bases lining up with TRBD1. Germline lookup yields CDR1 SEHNR and CDR2 FQNEAQ (reference sequence). Unmatched junction bases numbered 6, after V lost 4 bases and J lost 5 bases. The CDR3 runs 15 residues. Here the CDR3 reads CASSSYGTGGNEQYF. CDR3 DNA: TGTGCCAGCAGCTCATACGGGACAGGGGGCAACGAGCAGTACTTC.